Below, 22 T cell receptor beta chains from the same sample are listed, as sequenced in a study of neurological immune-mediated disorders. Time point denoted: longitudinal time-point 3. MiXCR was run by TCRdb on the 5' RACE reads, yielding one entry per CDR3 protein. The table includes roughly 50,000 distinct CDR3 sequences, roughly 12% detected once. The sample comprised PBMCs. The receptors were sampled from a male donor with HTLV-1-associated myelopathy (HAM/TSP).

This clonotype was counted ten times or more. The rearrangement uses TRBV7-9 and TRBJ1-2; a possible D gene is TRBD1 (6 bases). Deletions cut 1 base from V and 14 bases from J, with 14 bases between. The CDR3 sequence is 12 residues long. The V gene's germline CDR1 is SEHNR and CDR2 FQNEAQ (reference sequence). The CDR3 region has the DNA TGTGCCAGCAGCTTAGAGGACAGTCGGGCAACCTTC. This codes for CASSLEDSRATF.

This clonotype was recorded at least ten times. V is TRBV7-2 and J is TRBJ2-3, with D uncertain. CDR1 SGHTA and CDR2 FQGNSA come from the germline V gene. There are 13 residues in the CDR3. V gave up 7 bases and J gave up 5 bases, with 13 bases separating them. The CDR3 protein is CASTLAPRDTQYF. The CDR3 coding sequence is TGTGCCAGCACCCTCGCCCCCAGAGATACGCAGTATTTT.

Ten or more counts support this clonotype. One junction end does not reproduce the germline sequence, and a read error may be involved. The J gene is TRBJ2-7, the V gene TRBV9; TRBD1 might be the D (6 bases). This CDR3 contains 15 residues. The germline CDR1 and CDR2 sequences are SGDLS and YYNGEE. CDR3 coding DNA: TGTGCCAGCAGCGTAGTAGACACGGGACACCTCGTAATCCACTTC. This encodes CASSVVDTGHLVIHF. The whole variable domain, filled in from reference TRBV9 and TRBJ2-7, reads DSGVTQTPKHLITATGQRVTLRCSPRSGDLSVYWYQQSLDQGLQFLIQYYNGEERAKGNILERFSAQQFPDLHSELNLSSLELGDSALYFCASSVVDTGHLVIHFGPGTRLTVT.

This clonotype occurred many times. This rearrangement joins TRBV25-1 to TRBJ1-5; D call uncertain. With 8 bases removed from V and 5 bases from J, the gap between germline ends came to 16 bases. CDR1 MGHDK and CDR2 SYGVNS come from the germline V gene. The CDR3 length is 14 residues. DNA of the CDR3: TGTGCCAGCGGGAACATTGGGGAACATCAGCCCCAGCATTTT. This sequence encodes CASGNIGEHQPQHF. The variable domain in full, completed from reference TRBV25-1 and TRBJ1-5, reads EADIYQTPRYLVIGTGKKITLECSQTMGHDKMYWYQQDPGMELHLIHYSYGVNSTEKGDLSSESTVSRIRTEHFPLTLESARPSHTSQYLCASGNIGEHQPQHFGDGTRLSIL.

Many counts were recorded for this clonotype. The chain links TRBV12-3 or TRBV12-4 to TRBJ2-6; unclear D gene. V was cut by 5 bases and J by 0 bases, with 8 bases left in between. The CDR3 runs to 15 residues. The CDR3 region is CASSTHLSGANVLTF. DNA of the CDR3: TGTGCCAGCAGTACACATCTCTCTGGGGCCAACGTCCTGACTTTC.

This clonotype came up many times. The chain recombines TRBV24-1 with TRBJ2-1, with D tentatively TRBD1 or TRBD2 (5 bases each). Trimming removed 4 bases from V and 4 bases from J, with 16 bases in between. Germline CDR1 is KGHDR and CDR2 is SFDVKD. The CDR3 spans 16 residues. The CDR3 DNA follows: TGTGCCACCAGTGAATTCAGGGTAGGCGGGTACAATGAGCAGTTCTTC. Its translation is CATSEFRVGGYNEQFF.

This clonotype was observed at least ten times. The CDR3 loop reads CSARDQGGPNYGYTF. The CDR3 DNA is TGCAGTGCTAGAGATCAGGGTGGACCTAACTATGGCTACACCTTC. The gene calls are TRBV20-1 and TRBJ1-2; TRBD1 is a possible D gene (5 bases). Germline V gene data show CDR1 as DFQATT and CDR2 as SNEGSKA (reference sequence). V was trimmed by 0 bases and J by 0 bases, leaving 11 bases between them. This CDR3 has 15 amino acids.

This clonotype was detected ten times or more. For the CDR3, the DNA is TGCAGTACCTCGGTCATAAGGGGGCGAGTTAACTATGGCTACACCTTC. Translation gives CSTSVIRGRVNYGYTF. V is TRBV20-1 and J is TRBJ1-2, with 7 bases matching TRBD1. Unmatched junction bases numbered 16, after V lost 8 bases and J lost 1 base. The length of the CDR3 is 16 residues. Germline V gene sequence: CDR1 DFQATT, CDR2 SNEGSKA (reference sequence).

In this sample, this clonotype turned up many times. The chain employs TRBV3-1 and TRBJ1-1; unclear D gene. The CDR3 consists of 16 residues. The V end lost 4 bases, the J end lost 3 bases, and 18 bases lay between the germline ends. Looked up from germline, CDR1 is LGHDT and CDR2 is YNNKEL (reference sequence). CDR3 coding DNA: TGTGCCAGCAGCCCCGGGCCCGGGAGCTCCTACACTGAAGCTTTCTTT. It is translated as CASSPGPGSSYTEAFF.

The table lists this clonotype with a count of one. The V and J genes are TRBV5-1 and TRBJ2-7; a possible D gene is TRBD1 (6 bases). CDR3 length equals 14 residues. Trimming removed 5 bases at V and 4 bases at J, with 16 bases between. CDR1 and CDR2 (germline): SGHRS, YFSETQ. The CDR3, as DNA: TGCGCCAGCAGACAGGCTCCAGGGGTGTACGAGCAGTACTTC. It is translated as CASRQAPGVYEQYF.

This clonotype was counted ten times or more. The chain recombines TRBV5-1 with TRBJ2-7; possible D gene TRBD1, 5 bases. This CDR3 has 14 amino acids. The germline V gene encodes CDR1 SGHRS and CDR2 YFSETQ. Trimming took off 2 bases at V and 3 bases at J, with 12 bases between the two ends. CDR3 in DNA: TGCGCCAGCAGCTTTCGTAGGGGCCACTACGAGCAGTACTTC. This encodes CASSFRRGHYEQYF.

The chain carries TRBV5-8 and TRBJ1-5; no clear D gene. Germline CDR1 reads SGHTS; CDR2 reads YDEGEE. Between the trimmed V and J ends, which lost 9 bases and 2 bases, there was a span of 18 bases. CDR3 length equals 15 residues. The CDR3 loop reads CANRLDLDGNQPQHF. The CDR3, as DNA: TGTGCCAACAGATTGGACCTGGATGGCAATCAGCCCCAGCATTTT.

Ten or more counts support this clonotype. The V gene is TRBV12-3 or TRBV12-4, the J gene TRBJ2-6; 9 bases are a match to TRBD1. V was clipped by 6 bases and J by 3 bases; unmatched bases: 6. CDR3 length: 16 amino acids. DNA for the CDR3: TGTGCCAGCAGCCCAGGGACAGGGCGTGGGGCCAACGTCCTGACTTTC. This translates into CASSPGTGRGANVLTF.

This clonotype was counted only a few times. This chain links TRBV12-3 or TRBV12-4 with TRBJ1-1, with TRBD1 matching over 7 bases. The CDR3 spans 13 residues. The junction had 3 bases not matched to a gene; V was cut back by 3 bases and J by 5 bases. The CDR3 region is CASSFPGQTEAFF. In DNA form, the CDR3 reads TGTGCCAGCAGTTTTCCGGGACAGACTGAAGCTTTCTTT.

This clonotype was seen many times. The chain combines TRBV12-3 or TRBV12-4 with TRBJ1-5, with unresolved D. The CDR3 is 15 amino acids. Trimming stripped 3 bases from V and 2 bases from J, with 11 bases between. The CDR3 protein is CASSFRVKGNQPQHF. The DNA for the CDR3 is TGTGCCAGCAGTTTTAGGGTAAAGGGCAATCAGCCCCAGCATTTT.

At least ten counts were recorded for this clonotype. The gene calls are TRBV20-1 and TRBJ2-3; TRBD2 is a possible D gene (7 bases). This CDR3 is built from 13 residues. The V and J ends lost 5 bases and 6 bases respectively, with 15 bases between them. Per germline, CDR1 DFQATT and CDR2 SNEGSKA (reference sequence). CDR3 coding DNA: TGCAGTGCTTTGGGGGGGGGGCCGGATACGCAGTATTTT. Translating it yields CSALGGGPDTQYF.

At least ten counts were recorded for this clonotype. The chain links TRBV4-3 to TRBJ1-2, with D tentatively TRBD1 (5 bases). Per the germline V gene, CDR1 is LGHNA and CDR2 is YSLEER. The CDR3 has 16 amino acids. Trimming left V 0 bases short and J 1 base short, with 12 bases between. CDR3 amino acids: CASSQDGGGINYGYTF. DNA of the CDR3: TGCGCCAGCAGCCAAGACGGGGGAGGGATTAACTATGGCTACACCTTC.

This clonotype appeared many times. The rearrangement links TRBV20-1 to TRBJ2-2; TRBD2 matches 9 bases. The CDR3 totals 14 residues. V gave up 3 bases and J gave up 1 base; unmatched junction bases: 0. The V gene's germline CDR1 is DFQATT and CDR2 SNEGSKA (reference sequence). In DNA form, the CDR3 reads TGCAGTGCTAGGACTAGCGGGAACACCGGGGAGCTGTTTTTT. It specifies CSARTSGNTGELFF.

The sample holds many counts of this clonotype. V is TRBV27 and J is TRBJ2-3, with 7 bases lining up with TRBD1. Germline V CDR1 and CDR2: MNHEY, SMNVEV (reference sequence). V shed 3 bases and J 3 bases; nucleotides not matched to a gene: 6. The CDR3 covers 15 residues. The CDR3 sequence: CASSFVRGWTDTQYF. DNA of the CDR3: TGTGCCAGCAGTTTCGTCAGGGGGTGGACAGATACGCAGTATTTT.

This chain links TRBV6-2 or TRBV6-3 with TRBJ2-2; TRBD2 agrees at 15 bases. There are 18 residues in the CDR3. After removal of 4 bases from V and 5 bases from J, the junction contained 8 bases not matched to a gene. Germline V gene sequence: CDR1 MNHEY, CDR2 SVGEGT. Here the CDR3 DNA reads TGTGCCAGCAGTTCCGGACTAGCGGGGGGGCCTTTAACCGGGGAGCTGTTTTTT. Translated, it gives CASSSGLAGGPLTGELFF.

This clonotype was observed a few times. The J gene is TRBJ2-5, the V gene TRBV20-1; D not certain. V was shortened by 1 base and J by 1 base, with 7 bases between the two germline ends. This CDR3 is built from 13 residues. Per the germline V gene, CDR1 is DFQATT and CDR2 is SNEGSKA (reference sequence). The CDR3 sequence: CSARGLFQETQYF. CDR3 nucleotides: TGCAGTGCTAGAGGGCTTTTCCAAGAGACCCAGTACTTC.

The chain has TRBV20-1 and TRBJ2-5; D may be TRBD1 or TRBD2 (5 bases each). The V gene lost 6 bases and the J gene lost 5 bases, with 22 bases spanning the gap. The CDR3 runs 15 residues. Per germline, CDR1 DFQATT and CDR2 SNEGSKA (reference sequence). The DNA of the CDR3 is TGCAGTGCCCCCGGGGCGGACGAGGGTCGGGAGACCCAGTACTTC. Translating it yields CSAPGADEGRETQYF.